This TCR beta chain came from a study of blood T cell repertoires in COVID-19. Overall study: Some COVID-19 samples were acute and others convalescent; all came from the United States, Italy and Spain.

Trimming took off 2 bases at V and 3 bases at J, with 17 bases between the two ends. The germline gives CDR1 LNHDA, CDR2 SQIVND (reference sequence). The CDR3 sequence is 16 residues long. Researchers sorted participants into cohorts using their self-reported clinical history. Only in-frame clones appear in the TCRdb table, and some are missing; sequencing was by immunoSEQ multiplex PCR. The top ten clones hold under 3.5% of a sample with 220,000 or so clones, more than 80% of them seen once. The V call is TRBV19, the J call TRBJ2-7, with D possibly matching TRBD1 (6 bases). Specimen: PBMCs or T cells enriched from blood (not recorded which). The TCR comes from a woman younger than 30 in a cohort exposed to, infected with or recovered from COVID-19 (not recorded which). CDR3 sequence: CASSITGGAGFYEQYF. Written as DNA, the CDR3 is TGTGCCAGTAGTATAACTGGGGGCGCGGGCTTCTACGAGCAGTACTTC. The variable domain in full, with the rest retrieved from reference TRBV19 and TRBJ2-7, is DGGITQSPKYLFRKEGQNVTLSCEQNLNHDAMYWYRQDPGQGLRLIYYSQIVNDFQKGDIAEGYSVSREKKESFPLTVTSAQKNPTAFYLCASSITGGAGFYEQYFGPGTRLTVT.